Each of the 26 T cell receptor beta chains below was sequenced from the same sample in a study of cytomegalovirus exposure and HLA in healthy donors (dated by TCRdb to about 2017). Receptors were amplified or captured by the immunoSEQ multiplex PCR assay. The multiplex PCR relied on a mix of 60 forward primers for TCR Vbeta segments and 13 reverse primers for TCR Jbeta segments. TCRdb's version of the immuneACCESS table is confined to in-frame rearrangements and falls short of the full clone set. An unresolved V gene accounts for under half of the shortfall where checked; the remainder is of unknown origin. In this sample the table shows about 160,000 clones, 70% to 80% of which occur a single time. Of the sample, 3.5% is held by the ten largest clones. The sample comprised PBMCs. Receptors originate from a human donor in good health.

The rearrangement uses TRBV29-1 and TRBJ2-1, with 7 positions matching TRBD2. The J segment lost 9 bases and the V segment lost 5 bases, leaving 16 bases of the junction unmatched. The length of the CDR3 is 15 residues. The germline V gene encodes CDR1 SQVTM and CDR2 ANQGSEA. CDR3 loop: CSVWRRGGWVVEQFF. In nucleotides, the CDR3 is TGCAGCGTTTGGAGGCGGGGAGGGTGGGTGGTTGAGCAGTTCTTC.

The rearrangement joins TRBV7-2 to TRBJ2-1, with 8 bases lining up with TRBD2. This CDR3 has 15 amino acids. The V and J ends lost 6 bases and 3 bases, in that order; junction bases with no gene match: 7. Germline V gene data show CDR1 as SGHTA and CDR2 as FQGNSA. The DNA of the CDR3 is TGTGCCAGCAGTACGATGGCGGGAGGCTACAATGAGCAGTTCTTC. Translated: CASSTMAGGYNEQFF. Together with reference TRBV7-2 and TRBJ2-1, the CDR3 gives the full variable domain: GAGVSQSPSNKVTEKGKDVELRCDPISGHTALYWYRQSLGQGLEFLIYFQGNSAPDKSGLPSDRFSAERTGGSVSTLTIQRTQQEDSAVYLCASSTMAGGYNEQFFGPGTRLTVL.

CDR3 region: CASSRTGVATGELFF. CDR3 coding DNA: TGTGCCAGCAGCCGGACAGGGGTGGCCACCGGGGAGCTGTTTTTT. V usage is TRBV5-4 and J usage is TRBJ2-2; 9 nucleotides match TRBD1. J gave up 4 bases and V 4 bases, and 5 bases lay outside the gene matches. The CDR3 has 15 amino acids. Germline CDR1 SGHNT, CDR2 YYREEE (reference sequence).

V gene TRBV10-2 combines with J gene TRBJ1-3, with TRBD1 as a possible D gene (6 bases). The CDR3 covers 16 residues. Trimming removed 5 bases at V and 4 bases at J, with 18 bases between. CDR1 is WSHSY and CDR2 is SAAADI in the germline V gene. CDR3 DNA sequence: TGCGCCAGCAGTACAGCGGGACAAGGGATCGGAAACACCATATATTTT. It encodes CASSTAGQGIGNTIYF.

This clone was seen only a few times. The rearrangement links TRBV11-2 to TRBJ1-1; TRBD1 matches at 7 bases. Trimming at V came to 0 bases and at J to 1 base, leaving 8 bases not matched to a gene. Germline CDR1 and CDR2: SGHAT and FQNNGV. This CDR3 spans 17 amino acids. CDR3 region: CASSLEVSGQQNTEAFF. The CDR3 DNA follows: TGTGCCAGCAGCTTAGAAGTTTCGGGACAGCAGAACACTGAAGCTTTCTTT.

The CDR3 DNA reads TGCGCCAGCAGCATCCTAACGGGACAGAGCTACGAGCAGTACTTC. Its protein is CASSILTGQSYEQYF. The rearrangement joins TRBV5-1 to TRBJ2-7, with 7 positions matching TRBD1. Germline lookup yields CDR1 SGHRS and CDR2 YFSETQ. This CDR3 region has 15 residues. The J segment lost 3 bases and the V segment lost 4 bases, leaving 10 bases of the junction unmatched.

V usage is TRBV30 and J usage is TRBJ1-2; D ambiguous. CDR3 length: 13 amino acids. Per germline, CDR1 GTSNPN and CDR2 SVGIG (reference sequence). V gave up 5 bases and J gave up 5 bases, with 15 bases separating them. CDR3 loop: CAWSTFRGYGYTF. The CDR3 DNA reads TGTGCCTGGTCTACTTTCCGGGGATATGGCTACACCTTC.

The V gene is TRBV27, the J gene TRBJ2-1, with 9 bases matching TRBD2. V was clipped by 10 bases and J by 4 bases; unmatched bases: 8. The CDR3 runs 14 residues. CDR1 and CDR2 (germline): MNHEY, SMNVEV (reference sequence). CDR3 protein: CATGRGRAYNEQFF. In DNA form, the CDR3 reads TGTGCCACGGGACGCGGGAGGGCATACAATGAGCAGTTCTTC.

The V and J genes are TRBV9 and TRBJ2-1; 12 bases line up with TRBD2. The CDR3 runs to 15 residues. V was clipped by 4 bases and J by 5 bases; unmatched bases: 4. CDR1 is SGDLS, CDR2 YYNGEE, per germline. The CDR3 coding sequence is TGTGCCAGCAGCCTAGCGGGAGGGCCGAACAATGAGCAGTTCTTC. Translated, it gives CASSLAGGPNNEQFF.

The chain carries TRBV19 and TRBJ1-5; 9 bases match TRBD1. This CDR3 comprises 17 residues. CDR1 and CDR2 (germline): LNHDA, SQIVND (reference sequence). Unmatched junction bases numbered 14, after V lost 4 bases and J lost 7 bases. Written as DNA, the CDR3 is TGTGCCAGTAGTACACAGACAGGGGGGTTTCAGCGACAGCCCCAGCATTTT. Translated, it gives CASSTQTGGFQRQPQHF.

In its sample, this clone was seen a few times. CDR3 nucleotide sequence: TGTGCCAGCAGTAGCTCGGGGGGGCCGGGAGATACGCAGTATTTT. Translating gives CASSSSGGPGDTQYF. The chain has TRBV6-4 and TRBJ2-3; 8 positions agree with TRBD2. With V trimmed by 5 bases and J by 5 bases, 9 bases remained unmatched. The CDR3 extends over 15 amino acids. Germline CDR1 MRHNA, CDR2 SNTAGT.

This chain uses TRBV2 with TRBJ1-3, with TRBD1 matching 9 bases. The germline V gene encodes CDR1 SNHLY and CDR2 FYNNEI. Trimming took 3 bases from V and 0 from J; bases not matched to a gene: 12. The CDR3 extends over 19 amino acids. The CDR3 is CASSEWRGQGPGSGNTIYF. CDR3 sequence (DNA): TGTGCCAGCAGTGAGTGGCGGGGACAGGGTCCTGGCTCTGGAAACACCATATATTTT.

This clone was counted a single time. The chain has TRBV5-1 and TRBJ2-3, with unresolved D. V gave up 2 bases and J gave up 2 bases, with 6 bases separating them. This CDR3 spans 13 amino acids. CDR1 is SGHRS and CDR2 is YFSETQ in the germline V gene. The CDR3 loop is CASSFADTDTQYF. DNA for the CDR3: TGCGCCAGCAGCTTCGCAGACACAGATACGCAGTATTTT.

The chain uses TRBV7-9 and TRBJ1-2; D ambiguous. Looked up from germline, CDR1 is SEHNR and CDR2 is FQNEAQ (reference sequence). V was clipped by 1 base and J by 7 bases, with 25 bases between them. This CDR3 is built from 18 residues. This chain's CDR3 is CASSLGWAAGVGRGGYTF. CDR3 bases: TGTGCCAGCAGCTTAGGTTGGGCAGCGGGCGTAGGAAGAGGTGGCTACACCTTC.

The gene calls are TRBV19 and TRBJ1-2; TRBD1 aligns across 8 bases. Germline values: CDR1 LNHDA, CDR2 SQIVND (reference sequence). The CDR3 contains 16 residues. V dropped 4 bases and J dropped 4; count of bases not matched to a gene: 11. The CDR3 coding sequence is TGTGCCAGTAGTACCTCCCGACAGGGGTGGGGCTATGGCTACACCTTC. Encoded protein: CASSTSRQGWGYGYTF.

The V gene is TRBV6-6, the J gene TRBJ1-4, with a possible D match to TRBD1 (5 bases). CDR1 is MNHNY, CDR2 SVGAGI, per germline (reference sequence). There are 12 residues in the CDR3. V was cut by 2 bases and J by 12 bases, with 10 bases left in between. The CDR3 DNA follows: TGTGCCAGCAGTTACGGGGCAGACCAACTGTTTTTT. Its translation: CASSYGADQLFF.

The chain recombines TRBV19 with TRBJ1-1; D is undetermined. The V gene's germline CDR1 is LNHDA and CDR2 SQIVND (reference sequence). This CDR3 has 10 amino acids. V was clipped by 7 bases and J by 7 bases, with 7 bases between them. The DNA for the CDR3 is TGTGCCAGTAAGCGGGGTGAAGCTTTCTTT. Translated: CASKRGEAFF.

The gene calls are TRBV7-2 and TRBJ2-1; no clear D. Germline values: CDR1 SGHTA, CDR2 FQGNSA. This CDR3 region has 12 residues. The V and J ends lost 5 bases and 10 bases respectively, with 12 bases between them. This chain's CDR3 is CASSPRLFEQFF. CDR3 nucleotide sequence: TGTGCCAGCAGCCCCCGACTGTTCGAGCAGTTCTTC.

This clone came up a few times. The chain is built from TRBV28 and TRBJ1-2; 7 bases line up with TRBD1. This CDR3 spans 14 amino acids. CDR1 MDHEN and CDR2 SYDVKM come from the germline V gene. J lost 1 base, V lost 6 bases, and 5 bases had no gene match. The CDR3 DNA sequence: TGTGCCAGCAGGGTGGGACAGAGTAACTATGGCTACACCTTC. It codes for CASRVGQSNYGYTF.

The chain recombines TRBV27 with TRBJ2-3, with 14 nucleotides matching TRBD2. Germline CDR1 is MNHEY and CDR2 is SMNVEV (reference sequence). The CDR3 totals 17 residues. The J segment lost 5 bases and the V segment lost 6 bases, leaving 10 bases of the junction unmatched. DNA of the CDR3: TGTGCCAGCAGCTTTATGGGACTAGCGGGAGTTCAAGATACGCAGTATTTT. Its protein product is CASSFMGLAGVQDTQYF.

The chain carries TRBV6-1 and TRBJ2-1; the D is unclear. The V and J ends lost 1 base and 9 bases respectively, with 4 bases between them. From germline, CDR1 is MNHNS and CDR2 SASEGT. There are 11 residues in the CDR3. The CDR3 DNA reads as TGTGCCAGCAGTGAAGTTATTGAGCAGTTCTTC. This encodes CASSEVIEQFF.

This chain connects TRBV5-4 to TRBJ2-3, with 9 bases aligning to TRBD1. CDR1 is SGHNT, CDR2 YYREEE, per germline (reference sequence). The CDR3 extends over 14 amino acids. V was pared by 3 bases and J by 4 bases, with 3 bases of the junction left unmatched. The CDR3 region is CASSSTGGPDTQYF. CDR3 coding DNA: TGTGCCAGCAGCTCAACAGGGGGCCCAGATACGCAGTATTTT. Full variable domain (outside the CDR3, taken from reference TRBV5-4 and TRBJ2-3): ETGVTQSPTHLIKTRGQQVTLRCSSQSGHNTVSWYQQALGQGPQFIFQYYREEENGRGNFPPRFSGLQFPNYSSELNVNALELDDSALYLCASSSTGGPDTQYFGPGTRLTVL.

The chain carries TRBV19 and TRBJ2-5; tentative D call: TRBD1 (6 bases). Trimming left V 3 bases short and J 6 bases short, with 14 bases between. CDR1 LNHDA and CDR2 SQIVND come from the germline V gene (reference sequence). CDR3 length: 14 amino acids. The CDR3 region is CASSIGQGQKTQYF. The DNA for the CDR3 is TGTGCCAGTAGTATCGGTCAGGGGCAAAAGACCCAGTACTTC.

The chain links TRBV29-1 to TRBJ2-3; D perhaps matches TRBD1 (6 bases). V lost 4 bases, J lost 4 bases, and 21 bases lay in between. This CDR3 comprises 16 residues. Germline CDR1 is SQVTM and CDR2 is ANQGSEA. CDR3 in DNA: TGCAGCGTTGTTGGGGGCCGGTGGTGGGGCCCAGATACGCAGTATTTT. Translating gives CSVVGGRWWGPDTQYF.

This clone was detected a few times. V and J are TRBV27 and TRBJ2-5, with D possibly TRBD1 on 5 matching bases. Trimming removed 3 bases at V and 1 base at J, with 18 bases between. The germline CDR1 and CDR2 sequences are MNHEY and SMNVEV (reference sequence). The CDR3 has 17 amino acids. The DNA for the CDR3 is TGTGCCAGCAGTTTTGGTCAGGGAAATCCCTTCCAAGAGACCCAGTACTTC. This sequence encodes CASSFGQGNPFQETQYF.

The chain combines TRBV19 with TRBJ2-2; TRBD1 is a possible D gene (5 bases). Germline CDR1 is LNHDA and CDR2 is SQIVND (reference sequence). CDR3 length: 16 amino acids. V lost 5 bases, J lost 2 bases, and 15 bases lay in between. The CDR3 loop is CASSPSGRANTGELFF. For the CDR3, the DNA is TGTGCCAGTAGTCCTTCCGGCAGGGCTAACACCGGGGAGCTGTTTTTT.